This record concerns one T cell receptor (beta chain) sequence. Its target is not known. Produced via immunoSEQ multiplex PCR; TCRdb's table is partial and in-frame only. The sample contains about 2 million clones, approximately 95% of which appear only once. This entry belongs to a study of shared clonotypes between healthy human individuals. Study in general: A couple of women and a few men aged 18 to 49 made up the donors. Each donor had three CD4 naive, three CD4 memory, two CD8 naive and one CD8 memory plate. Study outcomes and limitations: Clonotypes not shared had lower generation probabilities than those common to all four donors.

The naive CD8 subset, CD45RO-negative cells positively selected for CCR7, excluded terminally differentiated effector memory CD45RA+ cells. Between the trimmed V and J ends, which lost 5 bases and 3 bases, there was a span of 19 bases. This CDR3 comprises 16 residues. Germline loops: CDR1 SEHNR, CDR2 FQNEAQ (reference sequence). The chain combines TRBV7-9 with TRBJ2-5; the D is unclear. The origin of this receptor is a man aged 18 to 29 in good health. Sequences were obtained from naive CD8+ T cells sorted from blood. The CDR3 sequence is CASSLGFGTAKETQYF. The DNA for the CDR3 is TGTGCCAGCAGCCTAGGTTTTGGTACCGCCAAAGAGACCCAGTACTTC.